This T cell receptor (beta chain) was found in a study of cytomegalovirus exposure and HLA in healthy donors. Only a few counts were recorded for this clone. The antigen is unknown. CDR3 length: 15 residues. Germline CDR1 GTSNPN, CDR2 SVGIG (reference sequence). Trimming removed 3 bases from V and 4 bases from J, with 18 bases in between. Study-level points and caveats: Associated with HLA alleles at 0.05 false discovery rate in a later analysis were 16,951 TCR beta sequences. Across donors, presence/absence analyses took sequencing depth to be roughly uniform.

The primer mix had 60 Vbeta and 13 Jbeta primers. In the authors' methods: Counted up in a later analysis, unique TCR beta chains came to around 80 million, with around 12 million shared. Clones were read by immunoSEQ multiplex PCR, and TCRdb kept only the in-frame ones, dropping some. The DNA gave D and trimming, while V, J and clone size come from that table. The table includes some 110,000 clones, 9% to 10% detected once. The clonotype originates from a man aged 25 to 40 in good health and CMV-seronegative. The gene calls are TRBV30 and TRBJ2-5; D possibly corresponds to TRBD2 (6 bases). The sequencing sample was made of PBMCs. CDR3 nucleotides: TGTGCCTGGAGGAATATGGGACTGAGGGGAGAGACCCAGTACTTC. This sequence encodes CAWRNMGLRGETQYF.